In this sample, the clone carrying this T cell receptor beta chain turned up a few times. Its specificity is unknown. From germline, CDR1 is SGHVS and CDR2 FQNEAQ. The V end lost 8 bases, the J end lost 0 bases, and 14 bases lay between the germline ends. The CDR3 runs to 15 residues. The entry originates in a study of T cells in Graves' hyperthyroidism and ophthalmopathy. Study findings and constraints: Blood held most thyroid clonotypes expanded above 0.001 frequency.

The diagnostic basis comprised clinical symptoms, serum thyroxine and TRAb, thyroid ultrasound and orbital computed tomography. The investigators amplified TCR beta CDR3 regions from RNA transcripts. Carried out on the TCR CDR3, a first-round RT-PCR used the HTBI primer set. A single record per CDR3 protein comes from TCRdb applying MiXCR to the multiplex PCR reads. The table lists 550,000 to 800,000 distinct CDR3 sequences, about a sixth of them singletons, with under 9.5% in the top ten. The sequence came from a young man with Graves' hyperthyroidism. The J gene is TRBJ2-4, the V gene TRBV7-8; perhaps TRBD2 as D (5 bases). Material for sequencing was blood. For the CDR3, the DNA is TGTGCCAGCGCCCCACCCGGACTAGCCAAAAACATTCAGTACTTC. Encoded protein: CASAPPGLAKNIQYF.